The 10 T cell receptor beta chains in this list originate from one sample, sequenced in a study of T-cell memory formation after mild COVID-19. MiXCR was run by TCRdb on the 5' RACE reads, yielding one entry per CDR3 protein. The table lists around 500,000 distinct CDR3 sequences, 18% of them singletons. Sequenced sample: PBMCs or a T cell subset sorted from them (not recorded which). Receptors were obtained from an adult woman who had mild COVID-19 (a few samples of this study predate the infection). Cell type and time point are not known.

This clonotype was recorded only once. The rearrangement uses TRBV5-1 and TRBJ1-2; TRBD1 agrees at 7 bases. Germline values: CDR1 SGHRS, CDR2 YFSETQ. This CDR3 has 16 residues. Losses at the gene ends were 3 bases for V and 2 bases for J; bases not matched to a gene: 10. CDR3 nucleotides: TGCGCCAGCAGCTCTAAAGGGGGGACAGTAAACTATGGCTACACCTTC. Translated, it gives CASSSKGGTVNYGYTF.

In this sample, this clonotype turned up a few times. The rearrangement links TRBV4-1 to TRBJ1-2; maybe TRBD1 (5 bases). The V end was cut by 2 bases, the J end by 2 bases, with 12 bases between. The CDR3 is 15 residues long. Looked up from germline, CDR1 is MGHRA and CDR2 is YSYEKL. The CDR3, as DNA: TGCGCCAGCAGCCAAAGCAGGGTTGGAAACTATGGCTACACCTTC. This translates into CASSQSRVGNYGYTF.

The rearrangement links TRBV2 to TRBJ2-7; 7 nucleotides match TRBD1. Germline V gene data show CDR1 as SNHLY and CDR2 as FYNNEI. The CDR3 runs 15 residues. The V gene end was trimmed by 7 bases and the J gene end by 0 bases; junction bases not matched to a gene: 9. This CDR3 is CASTPGTASSYEQYF. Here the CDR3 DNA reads TGTGCCAGCACCCCCGGGACAGCAAGCTCCTACGAGCAGTACTTC.

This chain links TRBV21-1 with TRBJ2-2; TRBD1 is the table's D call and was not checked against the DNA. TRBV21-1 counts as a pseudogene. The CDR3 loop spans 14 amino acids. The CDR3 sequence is CASSILEPGGELFF. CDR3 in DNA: TGTGCCAGCAGCATCCTTGAACCCGGCGGGGAGCTGTTTTTT.

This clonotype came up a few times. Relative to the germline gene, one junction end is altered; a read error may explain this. The CDR3 loop reads CASSLAGDRANEQFF. The CDR3 nucleotides read TGTGCTAGCAGCTTAGCAGGGGACAGGGCAAATGAGCAGTTCTTC. The chain combines TRBV7-7 with TRBJ2-1; 9 bases are a match to TRBD1. CDR3 length equals 15 residues. CDR1 is SSHAT and CDR2 is FNYEAQ in the germline V gene (reference sequence).

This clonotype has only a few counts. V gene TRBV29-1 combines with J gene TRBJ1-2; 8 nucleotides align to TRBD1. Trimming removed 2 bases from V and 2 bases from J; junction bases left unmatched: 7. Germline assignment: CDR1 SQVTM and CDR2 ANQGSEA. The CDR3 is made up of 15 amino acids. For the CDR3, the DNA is TGCAGCGTTGAATGGTGGAACAGGGGGAACTATGGCTACACCTTC. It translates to CSVEWWNRGNYGYTF.

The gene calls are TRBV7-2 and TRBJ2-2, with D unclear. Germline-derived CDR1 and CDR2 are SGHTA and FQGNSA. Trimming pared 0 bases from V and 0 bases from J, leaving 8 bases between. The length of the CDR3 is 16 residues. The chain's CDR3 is CASSLAYRANTGELFF. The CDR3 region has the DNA TGTGCCAGCAGCTTAGCGTACCGGGCGAACACCGGGGAGCTGTTTTTT.

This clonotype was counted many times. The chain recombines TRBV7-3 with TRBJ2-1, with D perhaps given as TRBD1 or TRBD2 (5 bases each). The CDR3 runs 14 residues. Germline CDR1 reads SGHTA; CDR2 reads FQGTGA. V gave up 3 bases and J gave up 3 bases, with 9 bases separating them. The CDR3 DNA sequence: TGTGCCAGCAGCTTGGGACCCGGCTACAATGAGCAGTTCTTC. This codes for CASSLGPGYNEQFF.

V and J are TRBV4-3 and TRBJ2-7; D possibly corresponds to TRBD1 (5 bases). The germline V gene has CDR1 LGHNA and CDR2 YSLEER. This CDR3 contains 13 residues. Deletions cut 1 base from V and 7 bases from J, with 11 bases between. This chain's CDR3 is CASSQVQGGEQYV. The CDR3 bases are TGCGCCAGCAGCCAAGTTCAGGGTGGTGAGCAGTACGTC.

The CDR3 protein is CASSYLGSGVETQYF. The CDR3 nucleotides are TGTGCCAGCAGTTACCTCGGTAGCGGGGTGGAGACCCAGTACTTC. The gene calls are TRBV6-5 and TRBJ2-5; 8 nucleotides align to TRBD2. This CDR3 contains 15 residues. The germline V gene encodes CDR1 MNHEY and CDR2 SVGAGI. After removal of 2 bases from V and 5 bases from J, the junction contained 7 bases not matched to a gene.